A selection of T cell receptor beta chains follows, all from one sample in a study of human T cells and chemical hapten exposure. TCRdb analysed the RACE reads with MiXCR anew, one entry per CDR3 protein. This sample carries more than 85,000 distinct CDR3 sequences, roughly 11% of them seen once, and the ten largest clones take less than 2.5%. The sequencing used whole blood, collected in connection with sensitization to the hapten diphenylcyclopropenone (DPC). The source is a man between 35 and 55 years old with alopecia areata. Some clones in this sample may be carry-over from other donors' samples. The CDR3 runs from the conserved cysteine through the conserved F or W. The D gene is left open where the match is weak. Where a row states a size, it is once, few, many or the class of an expanded clone; other rows omit it.

clone size | CDR3 length | D gene | J gene | V gene | CDR3 protein | CDR3 DNA
NA | 14 | NA | TRBJ2-5 | TRBV29-1 | CSVVYGGRPETQYF | TGCAGCGTTGTATATGGGGGGCGCCCGGAGACCCAGTACTTC
few | 18 | TRBD1 | TRBJ2-6 | TRBV5-4 | CASSARDRAPSGANVLTF | TGTGCCAGCAGCGCCAGGGACAGGGCACCCTCTGGGGCCAACGTCCTGACTTTC
NA | 14 | NA | TRBJ2-4 | TRBV14 | CASSPRESKNIQYF | TGTGCCAGCAGCCCCAGGGAGTCCAAAAACATTCAGTACTTC
few | 14 | NA | TRBJ1-5 | TRBV25-1 | CASSEYGSNQPQHF | TGTGCCAGCAGTGAATATGGTTCCAATCAGCCCCAGCATTTT
NA | 16 | NA | TRBJ2-3 | TRBV14 | CASSIFGIEVPDTQYF | TGTGCCAGCAGCATCTTTGGGATTGAGGTTCCAGATACGCAGTATTTT
NA | 16 | TRBD2 | TRBJ2-3 | TRBV6-2/TRBV6-3 | CASSFRLAGEKVTQYF | TGTGCCAGCAGTTTTAGACTAGCGGGAGAAAAAGTTACGCAGTATTTT
many | 13 | NA | TRBJ1-1 | TRBV18 | CASSTGMNTEAFF | TGTGCCAGCTCAACAGGGATGAACACTGAAGCTTTCTTT
many | 14 | NA | TRBJ2-2 | TRBV15 | CATSGRRGTGELFF | TGTGCCACCAGCGGGCGTAGAGGCACCGGGGAGCTGTTTTTT
NA | 13 | NA | TRBJ1-2 | TRBV7-9 | CASSVDSPGGYTF | TGTGCCAGCAGCGTGGACAGCCCGGGAGGCTACACCTTC
NA | 13 | NA | TRBJ1-1 | TRBV19 | CASKRELNTEAFF | TGTGCCAGTAAAAGAGAGCTGAACACTGAAGCTTTCTTT
many | 13 | NA | TRBJ1-6 | TRBV7-3 | CASSTQGGSPLHF | TGTGCCAGCAGCACACAGGGAGGGTCACCCCTCCACTTT
many | 11 | NA | TRBJ2-3 | TRBV9 | CASSAGDTQYF | TGTGCCAGCAGCGCCGGCGATACGCAGTATTTT
NA | 15 | TRBD2 | TRBJ2-3 | TRBV7-2 | CASRPGLAGTDTQYF | TGTGCCAGCAGACCGGGACTAGCGGGCACAGATACGCAGTATTTT
many | 14 | NA | TRBJ1-4 | TRBV7-2 | CASSLGSVNEKLFF | TGTGCCAGCAGCTTAGGCAGCGTTAATGAAAAACTGTTTTTT
few | 17 | TRBD2 | TRBJ2-3 | TRBV3-1 | CASSQGLAGEDKDTQYF | TGTGCCAGCAGCCAAGGACTAGCGGGAGAGGATAAAGATACGCAGTATTTT
many | 13 | NA | TRBJ1-3 | TRBV5-6 | CASSLEQLNTIYF | TGTGCCAGCAGCTTGGAGCAGTTAAACACCATATATTTT
few | 15 | NA | TRBJ2-1 | TRBV5-1 | CASSLTAGSFNEQFF | TGCGCCAGCAGCTTGACGGCGGGATCGTTCAATGAGCAGTTCTTC
few | 12 | NA | TRBJ1-1 | TRBV13 | CASSLPHTEAFF | TGTGCCAGCAGCTTGCCCCACACTGAAGCTTTCTTT
few | 16 | TRBD1 | TRBJ1-5 | TRBV2 | CASSTSLQGAGQPQHF | TGTGCCAGCAGTACGAGCCTACAGGGGGCCGGACAGCCCCAGCATTTT
many | 16 | TRBD2 | TRBJ2-2 | TRBV24-1 | CATSPNSGGNTGELFF | TGTGCCACCAGCCCTAACTCGGGAGGGAACACCGGGGAGCTGTTTTTT
few | 16 | NA | TRBJ2-3 | TRBV29-1 | CSVEDRGFVSTDTQYF | TGCAGCGTTGAAGATCGGGGCTTCGTCAGCACAGATACGCAGTATTTT
NA | 13 | NA | TRBJ1-1 | TRBV3-1 | CASSLQRDTEALF | TGTGCCAGCAGTCTACAGAGAGACACTGAAGCTCTCTTT
many | 11 | TRBD2 | TRBJ2-1 | TRBV6-4 | CASGTIGEQFF | TGTGCCAGCGGGACTATTGGTGAGCAGTTCTTC
NA | 14 | NA | TRBJ2-7 | TRBV6-5 | CASSYSGLFYEQYF | TGTGCCAGCAGTTACTCGGGACTTTTCTACGAGCAGTACTTC
few | 16 | TRBD1 | TRBJ1-1 | TRBV25-1 | CASSGGDSGMNTEAFF | TGTGCCAGCAGTGGGGGGGACAGTGGCATGAACACTGAAGCTTTCTTT
few | 14 | NA | TRBJ2-1 | TRBV10-3 | CAISDPGDHNEQFF | TGTGCCATCAGTGACCCCGGGGATCACAATGAGCAGTTCTTC
few | 16 | TRBD2 | TRBJ2-7 | TRBV4-1 | CASSQVASGEVYEQYF | TGCGCCAGCAGCCAAGTGGCCAGCGGGGAAGTCTACGAGCAGTACTTC
many | 15 | TRBD1 | TRBJ1-2 | TRBV29-1 | CSVESQGTGGGGYTF | TGCAGCGTTGAATCGCAGGGGACAGGGGGCGGTGGCTACACCTTC
NA | 24 | TRBD2 | TRBJ2-3 | TRBV23-1 | CASSQSVRTGTSPGLAGSTDTQYF | TGCGCCAGCAGTCAATCCGTTCGGACAGGGACTTCGCCGGGACTAGCGGGAAGTACAGATACGCAGTATTTT
few | 16 | TRBD1 | TRBJ1-5 | TRBV6-1 | CASSVGTGGSNQPQHF | TGTGCCAGCAGTGTAGGGACAGGGGGTAGCAATCAGCCCCAGCATTTT
few | 12 | NA | TRBJ1-1 | TRBV3-1 | CASSQGGWEAFF | TGTGCCAGCAGCCAGGGCGGCTGGGAAGCTTTCTTT
many | 14 | NA | TRBJ2-1 | TRBV12-3/TRBV12-4 | CASSVTRGGNEQFF | TGTGCCAGCAGTGTCACTAGAGGAGGCAATGAGCAGTTCTTC
NA | 16 | TRBD2 | TRBJ2-1 | TRBV5-4 | CASSSQRGTSYNEQFF | TGTGCCAGCAGTTCTCAGCGGGGGACTTCCTACAATGAGCAGTTCTTC